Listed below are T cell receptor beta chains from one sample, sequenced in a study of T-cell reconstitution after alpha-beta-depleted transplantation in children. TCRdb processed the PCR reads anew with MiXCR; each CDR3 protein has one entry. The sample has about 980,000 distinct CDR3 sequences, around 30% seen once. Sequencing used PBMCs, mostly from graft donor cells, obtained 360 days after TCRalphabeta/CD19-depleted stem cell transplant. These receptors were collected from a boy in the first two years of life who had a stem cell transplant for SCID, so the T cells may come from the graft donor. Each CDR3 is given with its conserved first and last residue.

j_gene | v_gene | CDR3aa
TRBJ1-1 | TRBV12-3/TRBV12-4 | CASSFGGTNTEAFF
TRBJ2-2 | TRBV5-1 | CASSLGLSTGELFF
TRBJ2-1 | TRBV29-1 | CSGGRGGSSYNEQFF
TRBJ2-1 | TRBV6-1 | CASSTGPFYNEQFF
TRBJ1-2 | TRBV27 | CASSLGPTTNYGYTF
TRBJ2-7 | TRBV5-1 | CASSTGTSGDHEQYF
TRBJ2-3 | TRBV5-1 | CASSLIPGADTDTQYF
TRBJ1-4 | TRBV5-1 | CASSFGGQETNEKLFF
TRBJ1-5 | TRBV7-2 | CASSLDTGGSQPQHF
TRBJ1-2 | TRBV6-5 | CASSYPDHFGGYTF
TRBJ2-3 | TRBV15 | CATSRGRFGNSISTDTQYF
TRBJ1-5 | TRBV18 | CASSPATGRSNQPQHF
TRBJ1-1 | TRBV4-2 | CASSQSPRDARPNTEAFF
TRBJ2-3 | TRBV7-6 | CASSLNGGYTDTQYF
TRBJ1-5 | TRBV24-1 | CATSDSSTVIHQPQHF